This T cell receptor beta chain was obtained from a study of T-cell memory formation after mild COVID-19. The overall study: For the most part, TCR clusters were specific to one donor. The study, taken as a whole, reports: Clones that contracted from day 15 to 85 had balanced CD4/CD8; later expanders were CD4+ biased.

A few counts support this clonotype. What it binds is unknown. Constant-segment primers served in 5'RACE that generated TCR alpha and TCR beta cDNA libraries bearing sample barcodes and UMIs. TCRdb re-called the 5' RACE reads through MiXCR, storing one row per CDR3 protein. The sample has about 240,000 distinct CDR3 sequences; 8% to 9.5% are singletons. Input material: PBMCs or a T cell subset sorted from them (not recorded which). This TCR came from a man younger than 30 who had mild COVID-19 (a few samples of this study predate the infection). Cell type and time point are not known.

The CDR3 DNA follows: TGCAGTGCTAGAGATCCCCGGACTAGCGACCTCTACGAGCAGTACTTC. Translation gives CSARDPRTSDLYEQYF. The V call is TRBV20-1, the J call TRBJ2-7, with TRBD2 matching over 9 bases. The CDR3 runs 16 residues. V gave up 0 bases and J gave up 3 bases; unmatched junction bases: 9. Germline lookup yields CDR1 DFQATT and CDR2 SNEGSKA (reference sequence).